The source of this T cell receptor beta chain is a study of T-cell memory formation after mild COVID-19. This clonotype was observed at least ten times. The CDR3 runs to 16 residues. CDR1 and CDR2 from the germline V gene are LGHNA and YSLEER. The V gene lost 0 bases and the J gene lost 4 bases, with 14 bases spanning the gap. TCRdb fed the 5' RACE reads into MiXCR, producing one record per CDR3 protein. The sample contains about 270,000 distinct CDR3 sequences, approximately 19% of which appear only once. The sequenced sample consisted of PBMCs or a T cell subset sorted from them (not recorded which). The chain has TRBV4-3 and TRBJ2-3, with D possibly TRBD2 on 7 matching bases. The clonotype comes from a man aged 18 to 30 who had mild COVID-19 (a few samples of this study predate the infection). Cell type and time point are not known. Here the CDR3 reads CASSQDGRGSADTQYF. The CDR3 bases are TGCGCCAGCAGCCAAGATGGGAGGGGGAGCGCAGATACGCAGTATTTT.